This section outlines one T cell receptor (beta chain) sequence together with its context. The antigen is not known. Assay: immunoSEQ multiplex PCR; the TCRdb copy retains only in-frame clones and omits some. The data hold 35,000 to 40,000 clones, with 82% observed a single time. The source of the sample is a study of CD4 T cells in relation to SARS-CoV-2 and coronaviruses. Study summary: PBMCs were cultured with antigen for nine to ten days before TCR beta sequencing.

Germline CDR1 MDHEN, CDR2 SYDVKM. The CDR3 loop spans 13 amino acids. General study findings and limits: Approximately 65% of donors had memory CD4+ clonotypes crossrecognizing SARS-CoV-2 and common cold coronavirus spike.

This TCR derives from an adult with COVID-19. This chain joins TRBV28 and TRBJ2-7, with D perhaps TRBD2 (6 bases). The sequencing input was naive CD4+ T cells from PBMCs, cultured in vitro. Subset indicated: naive CD4+ T cells isolated by negative enrichment. The CDR3 reads CASSEGLGYEQYF. DNA for the CDR3: TGTGCTAGCTCGGAGGGTTTGGGCTACGAGCAGTACTTC.